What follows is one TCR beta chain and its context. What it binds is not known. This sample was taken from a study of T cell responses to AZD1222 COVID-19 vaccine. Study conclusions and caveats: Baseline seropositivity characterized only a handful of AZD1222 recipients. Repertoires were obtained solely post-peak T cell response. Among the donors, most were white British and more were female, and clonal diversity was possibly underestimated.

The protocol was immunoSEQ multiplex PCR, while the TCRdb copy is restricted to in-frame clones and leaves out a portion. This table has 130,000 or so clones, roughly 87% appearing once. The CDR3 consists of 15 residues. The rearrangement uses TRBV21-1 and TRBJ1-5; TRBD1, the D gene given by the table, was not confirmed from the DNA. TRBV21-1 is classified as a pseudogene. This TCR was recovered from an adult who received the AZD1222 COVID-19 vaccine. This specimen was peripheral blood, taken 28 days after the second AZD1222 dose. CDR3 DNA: TGTGCCAGCAGACGCGGACAGGGGACCACTCAGCCCCAGCATTTT. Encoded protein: CASRRGQGTTQPQHF.